One sample yielded the 13 T cell receptor beta chains listed below, sequenced in a study of tumor-infiltrating lymphocytes in oesophageal squamous cell carcinoma. TCRdb re-called the PCR reads through MiXCR, storing one row per CDR3 protein. The table shows fewer than 20,000 distinct CDR3 sequences, with nearly 45% occurring only once. Sequencing was carried out using esophageal tumor tissue. The receptors derive from a male donor with esophageal squamous cell carcinoma.

There are many counts of this clonotype. V gene TRBV5-1 combines with J gene TRBJ1-5; D is unresolved. CDR1 is SGHRS, CDR2 YFSETQ, per germline. Trimming took 0 bases from V and 2 from J, leaving 9 bases between them. CDR3 length: 15 residues. DNA for the CDR3: TGCGCCAGCAGCTTGGACGGGGAGGGCAATCAGCCCCAGCATTTT. It codes for CASSLDGEGNQPQHF.

This clonotype occurred many times. At one of its ends the junction is not consistent with the germline gene, which may arise from a read error. V and J are TRBV27 and TRBJ2-4; no clear D. Germline CDR1 MNHEY, CDR2 SMNVEV (reference sequence). CDR3 length: 16 residues. CDR3 nucleotide sequence: TGTGCCAGCAGTCCACCTGGACGGACCTATAATTCACCCCTCCACTTC. Translated, it gives CASSPPGRTYNSPLHF.

There are a few counts of this clonotype. The rearrangement links TRBV7-3 to TRBJ2-4, with unresolved D. The J call is in doubt because the DNA end fits TRBJ2-1 better. CDR1 is SGHTA and CDR2 is FQGTGA in the germline V gene. The CDR3 extends over 12 amino acids. CDR3 nucleotides: TGTGCCAGCAGCTTAACCAGAAATGAGCAGTTCTTC. Its protein is CASSLTRNEQFF.

Turning to this clonotype: The CDR3 end shows no conserved phenylalanine or tryptophan, and so a read error is likely. The DNA is omitted, as the CDR3 cannot be located on it reliably, and the CDR3 follows TCRdb's listing. V and J are TRBV7-3 and TRBJ1-1; the table names TRBD1, a call not compared with the DNA. Germline V gene data show CDR1 as SGHTA and CDR2 as FQGTGA. The length of the CDR3 is 17 amino acids, counting both ends. This chain's CDR3 is CASSRYREMRRPSTSGQ.

This clonotype has only a few counts. The CDR3 reads CASSRGQGAGELFF. The CDR3 region has the DNA TGTGCCAGCAGCCGCGGACAGGGCGCCGGGGAGCTGTTTTTT. The chain employs TRBV7-2 and TRBJ2-2; 8 bases map to TRBD1. V was clipped by 5 bases and J by 6 bases; unmatched bases: 5. Germline loops: CDR1 SGHTA, CDR2 FQGNSA. CDR3 length: 14 residues. The full variable domain, with the rest looked up from reference TRBV7-2 and TRBJ2-2, is GAGVSQSPSNKVTEKGKDVELRCDPISGHTALYWYRQSLGQGLEFLIYFQGNSAPDKSGLPSDRFSAERTGGSVSTLTIQRTQQEDSAVYLCASSRGQGAGELFFGEGSRLTVL.

This clonotype counts as medium-sized. The chain joins TRBV12-3 or TRBV12-4 to TRBJ2-1; 11 nucleotides line up with TRBD2. Trimming at V came to 4 bases and at J to 6 bases, leaving 8 bases not matched to a gene. This CDR3 spans 16 amino acids. Written as DNA, the CDR3 is TGTGCCAGCAGTTCAACTAGCGGGGGACCTAGCAATGAGCAGTTCTTC. Translating it yields CASSSTSGGPSNEQFF.

At least ten counts were recorded for this clonotype. This rearrangement joins TRBV5-5 to TRBJ1-6, with 7 bases matching TRBD1. The germline gives CDR1 SGHKS, CDR2 YYEKEE (reference sequence). The CDR3 length is 14 residues. Trimming at V came to 4 bases and at J to 9 bases, leaving 7 bases not matched to a gene. The CDR3 DNA reads as TGTGCCAGCAGCCCCGGGGACAGTGGTTCACCCCTCCACTTT. Translating it yields CASSPGDSGSPLHF.

In this sample, this clonotype turned up a few times. No DNA is shown, since the ends of the CDR3 on it are uncertain; the CDR3 is the one TCRdb lists. The rearrangement links TRBV6-5 to TRBJ2-6; no DNA check was done on the table's D call, TRBD1. The CDR3 contains 17 residues when both ends are counted. CDR1 MNHEY and CDR2 SVGAGI come from the germline V gene. The CDR3 loop reads CASSYPRGRKGWLHLRF.

This clonotype has ten or more counts. V gene TRBV12-3 or TRBV12-4 combines with J gene TRBJ2-1, with 10 bases matching TRBD2. The end of the DNA fits TRBJ2-7 better, so the J call may be wrong. The length of the CDR3 is 17 residues. This chain's CDR3 is CASSFLAGGGSYNEQYF. Written as DNA, the CDR3 is TGTGCCAGCAGTTTTTTAGCGGGGGGAGGATCCTACAATGAGCAGTACTTC.

This clonotype occurred a few times. V and J are TRBV11-2 and TRBJ2-5, with 9 bases fitting TRBD2. Germline assignment: CDR1 SGHAT and CDR2 FQNNGV. The CDR3 consists of 16 residues. The ends lost 0 bases at V and 4 bases at J; junction bases unmatched: 6. CDR3 nucleotide sequence: TGTGCCAGCAGCTTAGACATGGCTAGCGGGACAGAGACCCAGTACTTC. The encoded protein is CASSLDMASGTETQYF. Variable domain in full (rest from reference TRBV11-2 and TRBJ2-5): EAGVAQSPRYKIIEKRQSVAFWCNPISGHATLYWYQQILGQGPKLLIQFQNNGVVDDSQLPKDRFSAERLKGVDSTLKIQPAKLEDSAVYLCASSLDMASGTETQYFGPGTRLLVL.

Note on this clonotype: The germline gene is not matched at one end of the junction; a read error may be the cause. The chain has TRBV12-3 or TRBV12-4 and TRBJ2-1; D possibly uses TRBD1 or TRBD2 (5 bases each). The CDR3 has 12 amino acids. CDR3 nucleotides: TGTGCCAGCAGTTTCAGGGCCGGGGAGCTGTACTTC. It specifies CASSFRAGELYF.

This clonotype has more than one count but fewer than ten. This chain connects TRBV7-2 to TRBJ1-2; no firm D call. Trimming stripped 7 bases from V and 0 bases from J, with 9 bases between. The CDR3 totals 13 residues. Per germline, CDR1 SGHTA and CDR2 FQGNSA. The CDR3 nucleotides read TGTGCCAGCACCCCTCGTGCTAACTATGGCTACACCTTC. This gives the protein CASTPRANYGYTF.

The chain employs TRBV7-8 and TRBJ2-5; D remains ambiguous. Trimming stripped 3 bases from V and 2 bases from J, with 7 bases between. Germline V gene data show CDR1 as SGHVS and CDR2 as FQNEAQ. The CDR3 runs to 13 residues. This CDR3 reads CASSLGIQETQYF. DNA of the CDR3: TGTGCCAGCAGCTTGGGAATTCAAGAGACCCAGTACTTC.